This is a list of T cell receptor beta chains from one sample in a study of OX40 agonist ivuxolimab in advanced cancers. Sequencing used immunoSEQ multiplex PCR; TCRdb keeps in-frame clones, though not all of them. The data hold 70,000 to 90,000 clones, with just under 85% observed a single time. Sample: CD4+ or CD8+ T cells sorted from blood, taken in a trial of the OX40 agonist ivuxolimab. These receptors came from an adult with an advanced solid tumor such as melanoma, head and neck, liver or kidney cancer. Both conserved end residues are part of each CDR3. Each record gives: J gene, V gene, CDR3 protein.

J gene: TRBJ2-1; V gene: TRBV18; CDR3 protein: CASSGFQGNEQFF
J gene: TRBJ2-7; V gene: TRBV4-1; CDR3 protein: CASSRYPRGQGYEQYF
J gene: TRBJ2-7; V gene: TRBV11-2; CDR3 protein: CASSLEGRGSYEQYF
J gene: -; V gene: TRBV9; CDR3 protein: CASSGATAYEQYF
J gene: TRBJ2-1; V gene: TRBV11-2; CDR3 protein: CASSKRQGGIPGIVNEQFF
J gene: TRBJ2-2; V gene: TRBV5-5; CDR3 protein: CASSLAPTAAGDPRGELFF
J gene: TRBJ1-2; V gene: TRBV15; CDR3 protein: CATRTTGTNYGYTF
J gene: TRBJ2-1; V gene: TRBV5-1; CDR3 protein: CASSLVGLDIASNEQFF
J gene: TRBJ1-4; V gene: TRBV28; CDR3 protein: CASRTGDPPTIF
J gene: TRBJ1-1; V gene: TRBV5-5; CDR3 protein: CASNTGGTEAFF
J gene: TRBJ2-5; V gene: TRBV6-6; CDR3 protein: CASSYPGHPQETQYF
J gene: TRBJ2-4; V gene: TRBV9; CDR3 protein: CASISRASGAGTKNIQYF
J gene: TRBJ1-2; V gene: TRBV7-9; CDR3 protein: CASSLAGNRAGYTF
J gene: TRBJ2-5; V gene: TRBV5-4; CDR3 protein: CASSSHPGGAETQYF
J gene: TRBJ2-3; V gene: TRBV18; CDR3 protein: CASSPPLGQGLADTQYF
J gene: TRBJ1-4; V gene: TRBV6-5; CDR3 protein: CASSSVPREEKLFF
J gene: TRBJ1-1; V gene: TRBV5-4; CDR3 protein: CASSLGGVATEAFF
J gene: TRBJ2-7; V gene: TRBV5-1; CDR3 protein: CASKGLAGYEQYF
J gene: TRBJ2-2; V gene: TRBV18; CDR3 protein: CASSDGQGRTGELFF
J gene: TRBJ1-5; V gene: TRBV19; CDR3 protein: CASSTQGRQPQHF
J gene: TRBJ2-3; V gene: TRBV6-1; CDR3 protein: CASSRNYDTDTQYF
J gene: TRBJ1-4; V gene: TRBV4-1; CDR3 protein: CASSQHWDRGEKLFF